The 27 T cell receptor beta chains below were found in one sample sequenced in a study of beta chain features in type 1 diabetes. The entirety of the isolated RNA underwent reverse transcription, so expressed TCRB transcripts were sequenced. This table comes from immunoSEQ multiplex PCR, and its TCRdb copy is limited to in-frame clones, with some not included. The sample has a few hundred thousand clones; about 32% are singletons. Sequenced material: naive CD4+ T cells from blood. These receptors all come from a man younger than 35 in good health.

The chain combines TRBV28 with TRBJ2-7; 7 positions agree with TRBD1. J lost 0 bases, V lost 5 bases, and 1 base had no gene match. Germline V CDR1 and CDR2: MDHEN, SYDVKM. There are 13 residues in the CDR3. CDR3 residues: CASSRDSSYEQYF. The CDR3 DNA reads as TGTGCCAGCAGTCGGGACAGCTCCTACGAGCAGTACTTC.

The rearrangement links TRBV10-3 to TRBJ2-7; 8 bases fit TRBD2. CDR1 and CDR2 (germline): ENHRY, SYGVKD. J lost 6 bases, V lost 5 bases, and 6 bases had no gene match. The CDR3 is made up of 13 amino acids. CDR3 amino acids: CAISPQRESEQYF. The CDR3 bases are TGTGCCATCAGTCCCCAGCGGGAGTCCGAGCAGTACTTC.

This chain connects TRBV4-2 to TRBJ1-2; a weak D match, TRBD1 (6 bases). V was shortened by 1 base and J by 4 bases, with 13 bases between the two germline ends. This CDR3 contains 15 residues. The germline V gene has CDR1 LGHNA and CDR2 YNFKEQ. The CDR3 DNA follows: TGTGCCAGCAGCCAAGGAAGGGGGGACGGCTATGGCTACACCTTC. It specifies CASSQGRGDGYGYTF.

Here the CDR3 reads CASSYSPGQKNIQYF. As DNA, the CDR3 is TGTGCCAGCAGTTACTCCCCCGGGCAGAAAAACATTCAGTACTTC. The chain combines TRBV6-5 with TRBJ2-4; no clear D gene. Trimming shortened V by 0 bases and J by 4 bases, and 10 bases separated the two germline ends. Per the germline V gene, CDR1 is MNHEY and CDR2 is SVGAGI. This CDR3 has 15 residues.

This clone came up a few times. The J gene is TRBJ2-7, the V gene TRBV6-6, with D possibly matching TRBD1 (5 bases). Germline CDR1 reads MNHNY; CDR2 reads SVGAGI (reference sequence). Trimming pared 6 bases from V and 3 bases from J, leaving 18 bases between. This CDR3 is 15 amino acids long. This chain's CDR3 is CASREGAYIGYEQYF. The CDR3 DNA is TGTGCCAGCAGGGAAGGGGCATACATAGGCTACGAGCAGTACTTC.

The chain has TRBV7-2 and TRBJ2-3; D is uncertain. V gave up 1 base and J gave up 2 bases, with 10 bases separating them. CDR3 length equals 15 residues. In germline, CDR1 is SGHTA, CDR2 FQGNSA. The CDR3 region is CASSLVRGVTDTQYF. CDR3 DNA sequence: TGTGCCAGCAGCTTAGTTCGAGGTGTCACAGATACGCAGTATTTT.

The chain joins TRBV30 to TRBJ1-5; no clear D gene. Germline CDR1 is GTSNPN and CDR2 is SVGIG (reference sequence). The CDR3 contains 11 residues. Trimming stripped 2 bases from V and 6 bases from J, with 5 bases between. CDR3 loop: CAWSFPQPQHF. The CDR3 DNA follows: TGTGCCTGGAGTTTCCCTCAGCCCCAGCATTTT.

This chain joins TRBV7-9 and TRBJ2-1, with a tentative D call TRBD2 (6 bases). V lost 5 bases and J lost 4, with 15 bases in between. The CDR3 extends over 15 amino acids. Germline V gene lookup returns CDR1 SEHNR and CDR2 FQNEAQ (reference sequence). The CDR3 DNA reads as TGTGCCAGCAGCCAAACGGGACTGGGATACAATGAGCAGTTCTTC. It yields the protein CASSQTGLGYNEQFF.

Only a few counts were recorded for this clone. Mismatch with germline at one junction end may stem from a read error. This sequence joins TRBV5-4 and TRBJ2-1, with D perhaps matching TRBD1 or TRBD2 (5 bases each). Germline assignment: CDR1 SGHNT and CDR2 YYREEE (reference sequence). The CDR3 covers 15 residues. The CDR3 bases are TGCGCCAGCAGCCAAGGGACCCCGGGGTACAATGAGCAGTTCTTC. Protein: CASSQGTPGYNEQFF.

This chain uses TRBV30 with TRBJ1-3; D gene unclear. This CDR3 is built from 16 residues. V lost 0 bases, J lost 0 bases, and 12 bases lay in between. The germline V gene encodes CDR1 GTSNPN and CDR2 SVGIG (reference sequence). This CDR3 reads CAWSVRGGNSGNTIYF. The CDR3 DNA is TGTGCCTGGAGTGTCCGGGGAGGGAACTCTGGAAACACCATATATTTT.

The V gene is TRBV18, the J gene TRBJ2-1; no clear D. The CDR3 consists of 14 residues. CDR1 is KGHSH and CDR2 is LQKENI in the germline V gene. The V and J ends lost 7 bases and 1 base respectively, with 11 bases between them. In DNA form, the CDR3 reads TGTGCCAGCTATTGGACGGAATCCTACAATGAGCAGTTCTTC. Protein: CASYWTESYNEQFF. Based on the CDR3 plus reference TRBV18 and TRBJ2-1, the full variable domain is NAGVMQNPRHLVRRRGQEARLRCSPMKGHSHVYWYRQLPEEGLKFMVYLQKENIIDESGMPKERFSAEFPKEGPSILRIQQVVRGDSAAYFCASYWTESYNEQFFGPGTRLTVL.

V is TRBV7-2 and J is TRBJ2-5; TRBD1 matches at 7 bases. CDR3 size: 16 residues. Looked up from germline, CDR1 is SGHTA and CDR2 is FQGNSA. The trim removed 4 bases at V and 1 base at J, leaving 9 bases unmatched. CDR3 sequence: CASSWGQQTLQETQYF. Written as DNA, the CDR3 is TGTGCCAGCAGCTGGGGACAGCAGACACTCCAAGAGACCCAGTACTTC.

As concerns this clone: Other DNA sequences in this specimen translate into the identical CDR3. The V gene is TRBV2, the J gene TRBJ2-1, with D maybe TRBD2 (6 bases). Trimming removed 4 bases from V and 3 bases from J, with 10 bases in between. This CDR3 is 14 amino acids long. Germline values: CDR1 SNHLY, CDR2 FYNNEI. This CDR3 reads CASSAGSSYNEQFF. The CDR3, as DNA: TGTGCCAGCAGTGCCGGGAGTAGCTACAATGAGCAGTTCTTC.

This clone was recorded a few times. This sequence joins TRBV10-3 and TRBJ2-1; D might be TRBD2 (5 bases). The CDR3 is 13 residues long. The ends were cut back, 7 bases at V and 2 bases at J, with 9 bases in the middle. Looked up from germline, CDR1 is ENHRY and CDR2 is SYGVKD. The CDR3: CAITAEAYNEQFF. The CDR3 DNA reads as TGTGCCATCACTGCGGAGGCCTACAATGAGCAGTTCTTC.

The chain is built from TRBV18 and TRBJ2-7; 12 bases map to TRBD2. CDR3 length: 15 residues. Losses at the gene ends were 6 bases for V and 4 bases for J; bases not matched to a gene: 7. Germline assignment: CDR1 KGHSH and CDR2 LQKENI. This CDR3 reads CASSPGLAGMYEQYF. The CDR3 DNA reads TGTGCCAGCTCGCCCGGACTAGCGGGAATGTACGAGCAGTACTTC.

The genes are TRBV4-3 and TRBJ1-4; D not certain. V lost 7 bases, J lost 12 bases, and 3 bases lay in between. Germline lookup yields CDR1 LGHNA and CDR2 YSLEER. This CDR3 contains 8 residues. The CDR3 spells CASKELFF. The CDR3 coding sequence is TGCGCCAGCAAGGAACTGTTTTTT.

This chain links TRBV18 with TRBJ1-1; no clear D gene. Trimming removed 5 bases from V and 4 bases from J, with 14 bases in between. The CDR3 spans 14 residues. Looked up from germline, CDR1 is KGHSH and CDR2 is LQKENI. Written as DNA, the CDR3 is TGTGCCAGCTCAGGGGTGGGTAGCTTCACTGAAGCTTTCTTT. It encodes CASSGVGSFTEAFF.

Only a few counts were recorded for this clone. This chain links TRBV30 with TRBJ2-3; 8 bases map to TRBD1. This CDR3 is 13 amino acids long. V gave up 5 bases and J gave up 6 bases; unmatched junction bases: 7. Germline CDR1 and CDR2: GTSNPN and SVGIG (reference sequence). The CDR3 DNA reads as TGTGCCTGGGGGGGACAGGTTGGCGATACGCAGTATTTT. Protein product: CAWGGQVGDTQYF. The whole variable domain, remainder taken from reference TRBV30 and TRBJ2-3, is SQTIHQWPATLVQPVGSPLSLECTVEGTSNPNLYWYRQAAGRGLQLLFYSVGIGQISSEVPQNLSASRPQDRQFILSSKKLLLSDSGFYLCAWGGQVGDTQYFGPGTRLTVL.

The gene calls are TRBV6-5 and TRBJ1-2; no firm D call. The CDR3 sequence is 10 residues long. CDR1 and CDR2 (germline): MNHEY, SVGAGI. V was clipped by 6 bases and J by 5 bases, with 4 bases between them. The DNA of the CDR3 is TGTGCCAGCAGGGAATATGGCTACACCTTC. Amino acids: CASREYGYTF.

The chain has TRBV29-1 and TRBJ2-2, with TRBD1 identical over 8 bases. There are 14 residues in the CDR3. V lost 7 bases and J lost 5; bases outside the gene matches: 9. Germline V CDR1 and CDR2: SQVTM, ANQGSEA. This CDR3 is CSGTGTGGTGELFF. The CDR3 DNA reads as TGCAGCGGGACGGGGACAGGCGGTACCGGGGAGCTGTTTTTT.

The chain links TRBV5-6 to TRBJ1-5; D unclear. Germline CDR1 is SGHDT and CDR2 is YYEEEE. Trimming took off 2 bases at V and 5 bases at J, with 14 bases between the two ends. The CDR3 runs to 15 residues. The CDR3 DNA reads TGTGCCAGCAGCTTTTTATCCAGGCGGTATCAGCCCCAGCATTTT. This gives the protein CASSFLSRRYQPQHF.

The CDR3 sequence: CASSSTSGRTSDTQYF. CDR3 nucleotides: TGTGCCAGCAGTTCCACTAGCGGGAGGACCTCAGATACGCAGTATTTT. The chain links TRBV27 to TRBJ2-3; 12 nucleotides match TRBD2. Germline CDR1 MNHEY, CDR2 SMNVEV (reference sequence). This CDR3 comprises 16 residues. With V trimmed by 4 bases and J by 4 bases, 6 bases remained unmatched.

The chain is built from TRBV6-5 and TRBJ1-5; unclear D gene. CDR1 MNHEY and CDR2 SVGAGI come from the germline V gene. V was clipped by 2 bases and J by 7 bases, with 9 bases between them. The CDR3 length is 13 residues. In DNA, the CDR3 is TGTGCCAGCAGTTACACCCCCGGCCAGCCCCAGCATTTT. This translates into CASSYTPGQPQHF.

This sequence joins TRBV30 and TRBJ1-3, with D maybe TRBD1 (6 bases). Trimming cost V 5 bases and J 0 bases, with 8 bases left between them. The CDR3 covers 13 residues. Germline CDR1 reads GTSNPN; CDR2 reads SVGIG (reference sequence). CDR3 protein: CAWGTLSGNTIYF. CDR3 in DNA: TGTGCCTGGGGGACACTCTCTGGAAACACCATATATTTT.

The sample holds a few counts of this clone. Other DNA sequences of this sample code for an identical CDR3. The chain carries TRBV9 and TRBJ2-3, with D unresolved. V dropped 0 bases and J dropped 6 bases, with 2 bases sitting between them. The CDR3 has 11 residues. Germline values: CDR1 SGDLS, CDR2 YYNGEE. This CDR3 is CASSVADTQYF. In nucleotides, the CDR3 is TGTGCCAGCAGCGTAGCCGATACGCAGTATTTT. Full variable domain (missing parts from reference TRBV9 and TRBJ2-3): DSGVTQTPKHLITATGQRVTLRCSPRSGDLSVYWYQQSLDQGLQFLIQYYNGEERAKGNILERFSAQQFPDLHSELNLSSLELGDSALYFCASSVADTQYFGPGTRLTVL.

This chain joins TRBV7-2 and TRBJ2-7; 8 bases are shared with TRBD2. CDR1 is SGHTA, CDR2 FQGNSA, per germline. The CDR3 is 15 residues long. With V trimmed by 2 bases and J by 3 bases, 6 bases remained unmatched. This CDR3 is CASSLPAGELYEQYF. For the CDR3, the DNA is TGTGCCAGCAGCTTACCAGCGGGAGAACTCTACGAGCAGTACTTC. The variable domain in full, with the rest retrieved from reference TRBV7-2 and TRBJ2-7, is GAGVSQSPSNKVTEKGKDVELRCDPISGHTALYWYRQSLGQGLEFLIYFQGNSAPDKSGLPSDRFSAERTGGSVSTLTIQRTQQEDSAVYLCASSLPAGELYEQYFGPGTRLTVT.

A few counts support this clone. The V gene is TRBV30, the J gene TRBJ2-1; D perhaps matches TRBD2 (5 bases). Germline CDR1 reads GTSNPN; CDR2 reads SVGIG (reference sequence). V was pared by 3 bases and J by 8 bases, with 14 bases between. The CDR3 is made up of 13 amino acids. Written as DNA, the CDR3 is TGTGCCTGGAGGCTCCCCACTAGTTATGAGCAGTTCTTC. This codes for CAWRLPTSYEQFF.